This T cell receptor beta chain was recovered during a study of T cells after yellow fever vaccination. Study-wide results and limits: Most primary-vaccination clones recurred post-booster (nearly 98% CD4, 85% to 90% CD8).

In TCRdb, the 5' RACE reads were re-called with MiXCR into one record per CDR3 protein. The table has roughly 340,000 distinct CDR3 sequences, around 4.1% seen once. Trimming took off 0 bases at V and 3 bases at J, with 6 bases between the two ends. The CDR3 runs 13 residues. CDR1 is SGHNT, CDR2 YYREEE, per germline (reference sequence). This clonotype was detected only a few times. The antigen is unknown. The sample consisted of PBMCs, taken 5 days after the yellow fever booster vaccination. The receptor comes from a man aged 18 to 29 who received the YFV17D yellow fever vaccine. V usage is TRBV5-4 and J usage is TRBJ2-5; no reliable D call. CDR3 residues: CASSLELEETQYF. The CDR3 DNA follows: TGTGCCAGCAGCTTGGAGTTGGAAGAGACCCAGTACTTC.